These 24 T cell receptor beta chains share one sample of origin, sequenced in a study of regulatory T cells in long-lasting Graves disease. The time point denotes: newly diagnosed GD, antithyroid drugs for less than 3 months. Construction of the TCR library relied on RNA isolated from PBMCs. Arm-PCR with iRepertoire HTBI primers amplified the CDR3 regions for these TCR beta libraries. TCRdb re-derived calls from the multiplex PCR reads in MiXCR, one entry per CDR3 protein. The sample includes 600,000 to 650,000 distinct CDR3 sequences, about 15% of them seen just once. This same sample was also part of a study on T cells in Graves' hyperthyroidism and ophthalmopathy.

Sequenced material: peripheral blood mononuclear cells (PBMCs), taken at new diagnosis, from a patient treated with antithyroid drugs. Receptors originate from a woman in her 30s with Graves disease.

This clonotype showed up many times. CDR3 in amino acids: CASSFTRGSIAEQYF. In DNA, the CDR3 is TGTGCCAGCAGCTTCACGCGAGGGAGTATAGCCGAGCAGTACTTC. The rearrangement uses TRBV7-9 and TRBJ2-7; the D gene is possibly TRBD2 (5 bases). This CDR3 contains 15 residues. Trimming took off 3 bases at V and 6 bases at J, with 18 bases between the two ends. In germline, CDR1 is SEHNR, CDR2 FQNEAQ (reference sequence).

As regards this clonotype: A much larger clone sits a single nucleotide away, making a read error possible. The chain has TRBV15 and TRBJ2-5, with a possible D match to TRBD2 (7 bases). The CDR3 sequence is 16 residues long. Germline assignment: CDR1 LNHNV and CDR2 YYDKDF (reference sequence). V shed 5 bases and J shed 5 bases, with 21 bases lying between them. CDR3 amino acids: CATSSSGGWGLETQYF. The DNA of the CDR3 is TGTGCCACCAGCTCCTCGGGGGGCTGGGGACTCGAGACCCAGTACTTC.

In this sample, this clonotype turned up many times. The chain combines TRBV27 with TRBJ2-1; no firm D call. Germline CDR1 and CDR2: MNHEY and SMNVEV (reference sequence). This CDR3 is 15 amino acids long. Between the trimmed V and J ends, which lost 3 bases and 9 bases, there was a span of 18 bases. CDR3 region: CASSFRPLLSGEQFF. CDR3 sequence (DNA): TGTGCCAGCAGTTTTAGGCCCCTTCTTTCGGGTGAGCAGTTCTTC.

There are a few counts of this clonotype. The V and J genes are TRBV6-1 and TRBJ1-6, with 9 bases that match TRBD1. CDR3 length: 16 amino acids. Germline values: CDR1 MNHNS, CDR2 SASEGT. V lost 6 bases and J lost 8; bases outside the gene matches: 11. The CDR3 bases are TGTGCCAGCAGCCCCCCGACAGGGGGAATACATTCACCCCTCCACTTT. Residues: CASSPPTGGIHSPLHF.

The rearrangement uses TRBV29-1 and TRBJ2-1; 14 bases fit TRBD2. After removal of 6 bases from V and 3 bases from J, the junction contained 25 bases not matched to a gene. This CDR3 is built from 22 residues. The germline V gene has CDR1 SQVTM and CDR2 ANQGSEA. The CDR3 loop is CSVSSQDRGRLAGGGHYNEQFF. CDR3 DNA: TGCAGCGTCTCCTCCCAGGACAGGGGGCGACTAGCGGGAGGGGGTCACTACAATGAGCAGTTCTTC.

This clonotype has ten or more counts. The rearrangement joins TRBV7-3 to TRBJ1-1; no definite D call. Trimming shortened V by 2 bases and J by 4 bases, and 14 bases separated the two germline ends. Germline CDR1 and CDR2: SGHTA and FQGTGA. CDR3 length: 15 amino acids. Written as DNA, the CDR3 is TGTGCCAGCAGCTTAGATCTCGGCGGGAGCACTGAAGCTTTCTTT. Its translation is CASSLDLGGSTEAFF. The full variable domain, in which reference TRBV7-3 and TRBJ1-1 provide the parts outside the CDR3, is GAGVSQTPSNKVTEKGKYVELRCDPISGHTALYWYRQSLGQGPEFLIYFQGTGAADDSGLPNDRFFAVRPEGSVSTLKIQRTERGDSAVYLCASSLDLGGSTEAFFGQGTRLTVV.

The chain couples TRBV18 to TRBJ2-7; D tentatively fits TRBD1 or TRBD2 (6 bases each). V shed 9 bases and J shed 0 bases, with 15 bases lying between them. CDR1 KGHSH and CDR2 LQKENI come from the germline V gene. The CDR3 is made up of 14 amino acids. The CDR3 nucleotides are TGTGCCAGTTCGTGGGGGGCCCACTCCTACGAGCAGTACTTC. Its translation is CASSWGAHSYEQYF.

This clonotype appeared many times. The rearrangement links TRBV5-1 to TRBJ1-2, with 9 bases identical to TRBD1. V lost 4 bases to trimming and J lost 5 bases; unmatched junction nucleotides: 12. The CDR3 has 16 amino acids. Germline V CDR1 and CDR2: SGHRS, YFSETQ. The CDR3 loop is CASSEGPGQGGYGYTF. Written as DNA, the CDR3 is TGCGCCAGCAGCGAAGGTCCGGGACAGGGCGGATATGGCTACACCTTC.

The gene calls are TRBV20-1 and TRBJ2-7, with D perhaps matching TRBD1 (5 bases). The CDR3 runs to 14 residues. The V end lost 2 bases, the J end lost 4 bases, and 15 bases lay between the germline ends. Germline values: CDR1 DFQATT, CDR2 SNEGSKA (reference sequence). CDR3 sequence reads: CSARIRGRVYEQYF. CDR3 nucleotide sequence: TGCAGTGCTAGAATCCGAGGCAGGGTGTACGAGCAGTACTTC.

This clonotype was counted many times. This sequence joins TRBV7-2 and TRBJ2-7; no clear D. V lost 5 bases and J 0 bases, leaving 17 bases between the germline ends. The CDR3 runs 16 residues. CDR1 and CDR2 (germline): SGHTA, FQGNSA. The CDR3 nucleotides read TGTGCCAGCAGCCCCCCAGGAGTGAGGTCCTCCTACGAGCAGTACTTC. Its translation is CASSPPGVRSSYEQYF.

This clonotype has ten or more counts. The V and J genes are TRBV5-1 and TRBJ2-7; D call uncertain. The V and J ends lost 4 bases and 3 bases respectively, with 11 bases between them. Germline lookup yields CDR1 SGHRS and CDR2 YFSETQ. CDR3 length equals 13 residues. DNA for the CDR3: TGCGCCAGCAGCCTTAGTTTTGTCTACGAGCAGTACTTC. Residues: CASSLSFVYEQYF.

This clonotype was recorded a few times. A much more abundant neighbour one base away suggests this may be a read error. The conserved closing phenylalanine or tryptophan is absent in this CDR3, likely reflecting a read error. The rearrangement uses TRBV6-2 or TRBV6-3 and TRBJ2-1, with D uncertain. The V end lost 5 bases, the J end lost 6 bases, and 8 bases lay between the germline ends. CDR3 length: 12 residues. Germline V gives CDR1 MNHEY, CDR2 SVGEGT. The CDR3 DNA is TGTGCCAGCAGTACCGGATCCAATGAGCAGTTCCTC. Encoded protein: CASSTGSNEQFL.

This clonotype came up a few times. The CDR3 DNA reads TGTGCCAGCACCTCAATGTCGGTGTCGGGTGAGCAGTTCTTC. Its translation: CASTSMSVSGEQFF. The rearrangement links TRBV6-1 to TRBJ2-1; D uncertain. There are 14 residues in the CDR3. Germline V CDR1 and CDR2: MNHNS, SASEGT. V gave up 7 bases and J gave up 9 bases, with 19 bases separating them.

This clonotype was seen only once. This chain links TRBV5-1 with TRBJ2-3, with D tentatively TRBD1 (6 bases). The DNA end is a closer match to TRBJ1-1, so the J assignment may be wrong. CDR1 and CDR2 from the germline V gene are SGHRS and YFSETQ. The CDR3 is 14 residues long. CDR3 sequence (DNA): TGCGCCAGCAGGCCCCTCACCGACAGGACTGAAGCTTTCTTT. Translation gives CASRPLTDRTEAFF.

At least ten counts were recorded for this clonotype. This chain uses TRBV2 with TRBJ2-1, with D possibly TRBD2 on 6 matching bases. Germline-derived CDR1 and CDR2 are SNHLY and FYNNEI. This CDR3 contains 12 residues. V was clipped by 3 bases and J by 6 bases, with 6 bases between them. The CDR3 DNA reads TGTGCCAGCAGTGAGACTAGCAATGAGCAGTTCTTC. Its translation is CASSETSNEQFF.

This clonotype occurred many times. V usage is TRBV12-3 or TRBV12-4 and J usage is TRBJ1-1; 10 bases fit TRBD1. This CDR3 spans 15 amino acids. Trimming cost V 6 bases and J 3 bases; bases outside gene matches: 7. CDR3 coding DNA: TGTGCCAGCAGCATGGGTGGGACAGGGGACACTGAAGCTTTCTTT. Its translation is CASSMGGTGDTEAFF.

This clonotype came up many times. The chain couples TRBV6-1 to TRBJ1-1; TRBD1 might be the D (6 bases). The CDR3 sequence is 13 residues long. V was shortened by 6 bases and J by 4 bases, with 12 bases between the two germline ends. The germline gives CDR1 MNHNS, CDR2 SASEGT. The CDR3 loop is CASRGHAGTEAFF. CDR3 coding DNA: TGTGCCAGCAGGGGACATGCTGGCACTGAAGCTTTCTTT.

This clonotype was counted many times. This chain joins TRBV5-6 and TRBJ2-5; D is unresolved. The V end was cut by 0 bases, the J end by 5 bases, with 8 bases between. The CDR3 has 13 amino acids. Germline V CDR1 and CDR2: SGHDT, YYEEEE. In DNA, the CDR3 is TGTGCCAGCAGCTTGGGGCAGGAGGAGACCCAGTACTTC. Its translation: CASSLGQEETQYF.

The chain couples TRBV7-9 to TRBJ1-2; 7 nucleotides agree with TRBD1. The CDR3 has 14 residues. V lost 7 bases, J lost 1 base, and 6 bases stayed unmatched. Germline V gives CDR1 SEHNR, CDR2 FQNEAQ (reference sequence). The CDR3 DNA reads TGTGCCAGCACAGACAGGGTGATTAACTATGGCTACACCTTC. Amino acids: CASTDRVINYGYTF. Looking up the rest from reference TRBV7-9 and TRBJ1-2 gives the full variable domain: DTGVSQNPRHKITKRGQNVTFRCDPISEHNRLYWYRQTLGQGPEFLTYFQNEAQLEKSRLLSDRFSAERPKGSFSTLEIQRTEQGDSAMYLCASTDRVINYGYTFGSGTRLTVV.

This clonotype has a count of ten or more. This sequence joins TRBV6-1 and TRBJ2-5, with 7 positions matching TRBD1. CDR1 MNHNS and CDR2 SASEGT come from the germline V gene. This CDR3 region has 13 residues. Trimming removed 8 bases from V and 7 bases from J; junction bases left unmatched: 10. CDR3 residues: CASGTETVGTQYF. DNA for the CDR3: TGTGCCAGCGGGACAGAGACGGTGGGGACCCAGTACTTC.

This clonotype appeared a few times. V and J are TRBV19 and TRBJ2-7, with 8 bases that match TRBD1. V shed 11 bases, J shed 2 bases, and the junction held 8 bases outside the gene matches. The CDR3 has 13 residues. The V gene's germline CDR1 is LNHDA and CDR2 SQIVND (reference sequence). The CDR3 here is CAGPGTGAYEQYF. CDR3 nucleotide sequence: TGTGCCGGCCCCGGGACAGGAGCCTACGAGCAGTACTTC.

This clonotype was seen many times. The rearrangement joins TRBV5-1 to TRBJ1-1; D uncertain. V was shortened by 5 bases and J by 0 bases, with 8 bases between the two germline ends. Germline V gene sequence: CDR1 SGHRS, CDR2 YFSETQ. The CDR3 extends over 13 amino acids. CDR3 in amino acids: CASSLAVNTEAFF. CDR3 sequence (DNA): TGCGCCAGCAGTCTGGCGGTGAACACTGAAGCTTTCTTT. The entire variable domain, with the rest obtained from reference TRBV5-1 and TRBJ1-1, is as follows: KAGVTQTPRYLIKTRGQQVTLSCSPISGHRSVSWYQQTPGQGLQFLFEYFSETQRNKGNFPGRFSGRQFSNSRSEMNVSTLELGDSALYLCASSLAVNTEAFFGQGTRLTVV.

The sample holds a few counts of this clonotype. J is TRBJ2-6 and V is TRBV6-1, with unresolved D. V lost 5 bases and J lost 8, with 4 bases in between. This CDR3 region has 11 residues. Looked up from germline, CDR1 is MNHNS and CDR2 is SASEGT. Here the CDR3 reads CASSMTNVLTF. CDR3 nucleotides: TGTGCCAGCAGTATGACCAACGTCCTGACTTTC.

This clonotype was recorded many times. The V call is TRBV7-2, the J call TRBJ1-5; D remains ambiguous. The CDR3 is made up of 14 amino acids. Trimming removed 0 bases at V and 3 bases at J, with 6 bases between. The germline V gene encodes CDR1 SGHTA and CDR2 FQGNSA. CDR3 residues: CASSLAGYNQPQHF. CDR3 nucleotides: TGTGCCAGCAGCTTAGCTGGGTACAATCAGCCCCAGCATTTT.